This note documents a single T cell receptor beta chain sequence. Its specificity is not known. Using immunoSEQ multiplex PCR, the repertoire was profiled, and TCRdb retains in-frame clones only, with some absent. Among about 150,000 clones listed, 76% were seen once. This entry is derived from a study of cytotoxic CD8 clonotypes in ibrutinib-treated CLL. About the study: Mean yields were 255,043 productive templates and roughly 94,000 productive rearrangements per sample. Notes on the study in general: Different sampling times were used for sustained-remission and progressing patients. Age-matched healthy donor levels were exceeded by baseline clonality, which tracked circulating CD8+ T-cell counts. Public clonotypes were uncommon and contracted or stayed stable on treatment.

J was trimmed by 2 bases and V by 6 bases; bases with no gene match: 5. The CDR3 is 15 amino acids. Germline CDR1 MNHEY, CDR2 SMNVEV (reference sequence). This TCR was recovered from a human donor with chronic lymphocytic leukemia. Sequencing was performed on PBMCs, taken after 24 months of ibrutinib treatment. The V gene is TRBV27, the J gene TRBJ2-2; 8 bases line up with TRBD1. CDR3 region: CASSLGQANTGELFF. CDR3 nucleotide sequence: TGTGCCAGCAGCCTGGGACAGGCCAACACCGGGGAGCTGTTTTTT.